This T cell receptor (beta chain) derives from a study of blood T cell repertoires in COVID-19. For the study at large: The United States, Italy and Spain were the sources of the acute and convalescent COVID-19 samples. Sources were T cells, B-cell-depleted T cells, or PBMCs; the material itself was cDNA or gDNA.

Authors' methods: Estimates of nucleated cell counts were drawn from the amplification of reference gene primers. Measured with immunoSEQ multiplex PCR; TCRdb has only the in-frame clones, and not every one. D and trimming come from the DNA, and the V and J calls and clone size come from that table. This sample yields about 87,000 clones, of which 86% are seen a single time; about 25% belongs to the top ten. CDR1 is MGHRA and CDR2 is YSYEKL in the germline V gene. The CDR3 runs 15 residues. V lost 0 bases and J lost 6, with 12 bases in between. Sequencing used peripheral blood. J is TRBJ1-5 and V is TRBV4-1, with a weak D call TRBD1 (5 bases). This receptor was taken from a human donor in a cohort sampled during active COVID-19. The CDR3 bases are TGCGCCAGCAGCCAAGATACGCGGGGGGGTCAGCCCCAGCATTTT. It specifies CASSQDTRGGQPQHF.